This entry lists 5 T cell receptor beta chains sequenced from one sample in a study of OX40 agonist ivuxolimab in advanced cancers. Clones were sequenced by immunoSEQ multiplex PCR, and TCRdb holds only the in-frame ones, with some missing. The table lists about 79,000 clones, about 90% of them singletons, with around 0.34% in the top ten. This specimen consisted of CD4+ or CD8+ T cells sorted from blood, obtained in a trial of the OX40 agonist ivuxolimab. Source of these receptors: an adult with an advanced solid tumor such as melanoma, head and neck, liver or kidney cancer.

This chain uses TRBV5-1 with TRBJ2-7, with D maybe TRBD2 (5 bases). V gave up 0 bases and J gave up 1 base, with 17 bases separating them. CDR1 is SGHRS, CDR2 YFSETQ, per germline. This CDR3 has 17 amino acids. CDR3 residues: CASSLEPRAVGSYEQYV. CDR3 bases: TGCGCCAGCAGCTTGGAGCCGAGGGCGGTGGGATCCTACGAGCAGTACGTC.

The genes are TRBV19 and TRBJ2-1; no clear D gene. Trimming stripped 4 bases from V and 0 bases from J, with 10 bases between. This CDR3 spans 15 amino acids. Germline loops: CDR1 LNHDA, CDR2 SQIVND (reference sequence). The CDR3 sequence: CASSKEPNSYNEQFF. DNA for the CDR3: TGTGCCAGTAGTAAAGAGCCCAACTCCTACAATGAGCAGTTCTTC.

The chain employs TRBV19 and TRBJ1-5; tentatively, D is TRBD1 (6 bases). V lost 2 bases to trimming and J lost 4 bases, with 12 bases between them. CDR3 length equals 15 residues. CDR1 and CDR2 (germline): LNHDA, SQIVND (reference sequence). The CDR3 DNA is TGTGCCAGTAGTATAAAGGCAGGGGAAAATCAGCCCCAGCATTTT. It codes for CASSIKAGENQPQHF. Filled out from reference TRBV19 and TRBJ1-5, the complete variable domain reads DGGITQSPKYLFRKEGQNVTLSCEQNLNHDAMYWYRQDPGQGLRLIYYSQIVNDFQKGDIAEGYSVSREKKESFPLTVTSAQKNPTAFYLCASSIKAGENQPQHFGDGTRLSIL.

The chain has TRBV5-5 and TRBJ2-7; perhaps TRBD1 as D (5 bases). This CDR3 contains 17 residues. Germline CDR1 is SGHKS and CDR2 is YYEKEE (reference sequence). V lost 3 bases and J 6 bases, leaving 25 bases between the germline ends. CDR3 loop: CASSWVIAGISPSEQYF. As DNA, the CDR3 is TGTGCCAGCAGCTGGGTAATAGCAGGGATATCTCCCTCCGAGCAGTACTTC. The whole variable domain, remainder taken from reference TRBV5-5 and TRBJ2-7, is DAGVTQSPTHLIKTRGQQVTLRCSPISGHKSVSWYQQVLGQGPQFIFQYYEKEERGRGNFPDRFSARQFPNYSSELNVNALLLGDSALYLCASSWVIAGISPSEQYFGPGTRLTVT.

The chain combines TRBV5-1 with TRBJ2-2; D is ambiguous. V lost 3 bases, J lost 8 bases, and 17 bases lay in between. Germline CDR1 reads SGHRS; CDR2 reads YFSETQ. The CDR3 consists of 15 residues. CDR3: CASSSTFDLVGELFF. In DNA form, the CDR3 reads TGCGCCAGCAGCTCAACCTTTGACTTGGTTGGGGAGCTGTTTTTT.